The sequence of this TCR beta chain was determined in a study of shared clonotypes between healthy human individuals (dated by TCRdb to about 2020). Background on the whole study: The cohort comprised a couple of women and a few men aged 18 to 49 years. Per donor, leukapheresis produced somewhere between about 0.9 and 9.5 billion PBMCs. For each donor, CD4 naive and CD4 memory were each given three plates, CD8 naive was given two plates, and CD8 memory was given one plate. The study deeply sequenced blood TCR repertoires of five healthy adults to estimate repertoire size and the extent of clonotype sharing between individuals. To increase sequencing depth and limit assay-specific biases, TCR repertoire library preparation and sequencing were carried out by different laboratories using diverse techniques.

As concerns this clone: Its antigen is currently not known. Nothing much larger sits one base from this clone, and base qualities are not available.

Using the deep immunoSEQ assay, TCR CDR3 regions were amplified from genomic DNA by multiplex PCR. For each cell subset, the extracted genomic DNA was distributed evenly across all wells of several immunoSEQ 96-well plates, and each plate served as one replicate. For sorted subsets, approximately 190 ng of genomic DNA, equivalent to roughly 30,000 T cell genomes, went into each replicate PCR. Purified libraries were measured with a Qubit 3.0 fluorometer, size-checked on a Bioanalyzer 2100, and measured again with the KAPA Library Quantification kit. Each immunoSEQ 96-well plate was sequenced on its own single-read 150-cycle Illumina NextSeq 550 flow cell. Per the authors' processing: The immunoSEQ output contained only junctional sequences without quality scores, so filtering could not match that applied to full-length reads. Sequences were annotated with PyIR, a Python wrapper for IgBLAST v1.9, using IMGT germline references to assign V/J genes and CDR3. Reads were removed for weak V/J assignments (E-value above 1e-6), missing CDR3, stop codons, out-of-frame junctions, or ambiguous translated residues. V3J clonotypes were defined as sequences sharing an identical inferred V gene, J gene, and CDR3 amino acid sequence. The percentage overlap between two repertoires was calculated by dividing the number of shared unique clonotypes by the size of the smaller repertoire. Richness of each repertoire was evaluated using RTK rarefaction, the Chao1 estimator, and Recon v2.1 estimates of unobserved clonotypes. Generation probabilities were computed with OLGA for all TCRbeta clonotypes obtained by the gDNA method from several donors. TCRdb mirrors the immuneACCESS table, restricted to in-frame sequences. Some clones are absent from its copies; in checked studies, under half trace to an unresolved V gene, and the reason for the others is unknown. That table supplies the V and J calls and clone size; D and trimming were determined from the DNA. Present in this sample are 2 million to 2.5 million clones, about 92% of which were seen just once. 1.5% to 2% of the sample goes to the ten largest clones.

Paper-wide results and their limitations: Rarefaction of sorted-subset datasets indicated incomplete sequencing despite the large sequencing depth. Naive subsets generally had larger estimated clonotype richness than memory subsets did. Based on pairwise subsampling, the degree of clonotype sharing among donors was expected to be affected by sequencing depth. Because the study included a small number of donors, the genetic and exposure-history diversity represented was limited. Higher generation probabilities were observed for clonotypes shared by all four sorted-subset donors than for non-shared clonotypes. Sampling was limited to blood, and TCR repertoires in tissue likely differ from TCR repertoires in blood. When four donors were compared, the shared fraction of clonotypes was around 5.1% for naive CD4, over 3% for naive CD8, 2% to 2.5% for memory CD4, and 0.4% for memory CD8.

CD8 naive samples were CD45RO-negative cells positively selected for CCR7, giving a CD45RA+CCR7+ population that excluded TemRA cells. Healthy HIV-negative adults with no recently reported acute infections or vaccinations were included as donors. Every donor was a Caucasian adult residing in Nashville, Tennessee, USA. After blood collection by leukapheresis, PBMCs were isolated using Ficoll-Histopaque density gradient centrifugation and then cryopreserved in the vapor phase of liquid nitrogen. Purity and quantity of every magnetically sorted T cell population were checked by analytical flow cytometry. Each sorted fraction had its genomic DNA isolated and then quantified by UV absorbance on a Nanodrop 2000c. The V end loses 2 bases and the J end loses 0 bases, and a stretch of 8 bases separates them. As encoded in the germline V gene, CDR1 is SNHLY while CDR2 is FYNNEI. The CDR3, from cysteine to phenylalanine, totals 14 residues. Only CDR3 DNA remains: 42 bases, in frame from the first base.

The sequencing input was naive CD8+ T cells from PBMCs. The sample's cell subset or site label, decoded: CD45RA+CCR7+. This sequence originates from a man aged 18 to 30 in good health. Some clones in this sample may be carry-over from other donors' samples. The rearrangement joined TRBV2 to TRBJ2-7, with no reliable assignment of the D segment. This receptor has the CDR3 CASSEPATSYEQYF. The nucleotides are TGTGCCAGCAGTGAACCGGCGACCTCCTACGAGCAGTACTTC.